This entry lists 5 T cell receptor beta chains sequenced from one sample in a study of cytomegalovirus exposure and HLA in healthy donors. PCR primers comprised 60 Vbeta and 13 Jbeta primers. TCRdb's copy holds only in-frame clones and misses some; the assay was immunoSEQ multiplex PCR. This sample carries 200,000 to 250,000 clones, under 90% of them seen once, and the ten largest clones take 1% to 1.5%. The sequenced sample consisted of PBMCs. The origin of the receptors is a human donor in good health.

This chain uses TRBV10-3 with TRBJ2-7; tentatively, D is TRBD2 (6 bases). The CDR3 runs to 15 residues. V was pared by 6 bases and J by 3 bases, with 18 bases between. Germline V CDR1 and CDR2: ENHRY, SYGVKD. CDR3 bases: TGTGCCATCAGAGAAGGTCGGGACTGGATCTACGAGCAGTACTTC. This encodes CAIREGRDWIYEQYF.

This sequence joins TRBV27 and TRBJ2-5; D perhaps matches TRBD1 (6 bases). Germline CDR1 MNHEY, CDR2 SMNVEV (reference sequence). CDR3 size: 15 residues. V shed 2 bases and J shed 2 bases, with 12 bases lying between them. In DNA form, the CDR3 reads TGTGCCAGCAGTTTAAGAGGGACAAGACAAGAGACCCAGTACTTC. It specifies CASSLRGTRQETQYF.

CDR3: CASSTFRDIGYGYTF. The CDR3 coding sequence is TGTGCCAGCAGTACTTTTCGGGACATAGGCTATGGCTACACCTTC. This chain connects TRBV6-6 to TRBJ1-2; D is possibly TRBD1 (6 bases). The V gene's germline CDR1 is MNHNY and CDR2 SVGAGI (reference sequence). The V end lost 5 bases, the J end lost 4 bases, and 17 bases lay between the germline ends. The CDR3 is 15 amino acids.

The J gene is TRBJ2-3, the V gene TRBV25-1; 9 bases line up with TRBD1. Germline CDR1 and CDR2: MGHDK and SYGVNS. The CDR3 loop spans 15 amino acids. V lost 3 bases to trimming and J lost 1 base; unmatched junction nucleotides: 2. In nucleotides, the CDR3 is TGTGCCAGCAGTGACGGGACAGGGCGCACAGATACGCAGTATTTT. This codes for CASSDGTGRTDTQYF.

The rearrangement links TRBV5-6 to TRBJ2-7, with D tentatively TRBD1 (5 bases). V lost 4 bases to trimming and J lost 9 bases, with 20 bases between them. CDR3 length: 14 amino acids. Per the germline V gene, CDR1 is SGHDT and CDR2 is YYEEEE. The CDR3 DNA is TGTGCCAGCAGCCCAGGGCAGGCGCTGGTTGGGCAGTACTTC. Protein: CASSPGQALVGQYF.